These 7 T cell receptor beta chains share one sample of origin, sequenced in a study of blood T cells in healthy people across ages (dated by TCRdb to the mid-2010s). The library was built by means of 5' RACE. TCRdb lists the instrument as Illumina HiSeq 2500. A second PCR of roughly 6 to 11 cycles was run with a J-beta primer mix and a sample-barcoded 5' primer. TCRdb trimmed public reads at Q25 via fastp, called clones via MiXCR and kept in-frame beta chains. Identical CDR3 protein sequences are pooled into one entry, listed with their most common genes and DNA. The sample has over a million distinct CDR3 sequences on record, approximately 42% of them singletons. Less than 8% of the sample rests with the top ten. The sample consisted of blood. Receptors were obtained from a woman between 18 and 29 years old in good health.

The chain links TRBV4-2 to TRBJ2-7; the match to TRBD2 covers 14 bases. This CDR3 contains 17 residues. CDR1 and CDR2 from the germline V gene are LGHNA and YNFKEQ. V lost 0 bases to trimming and J lost 1 base; unmatched junction nucleotides: 2. CDR3 DNA: TGTGCCAGCAGCCAAGATCGACTAGCGGGAGGGTCCTACGAGCAGTACTTC. Its translation is CASSQDRLAGGSYEQYF.

The chain carries TRBV6-2 or TRBV6-3 and TRBJ2-5; 9 bases are shared with TRBD2. The J call may not be correct, given that the DNA end is closer to TRBJ2-7. CDR1 MNHEY and CDR2 SVGEGT come from the germline V gene. The CDR3 is 15 amino acids. CDR3 nucleotides: TGTGCCAGCAGTTACTTAGGACTAGCGAACGACGAGCAGTACTTC. The encoded protein is CASSYLGLANDEQYF.

CDR3 protein: CATTRGVGTGELFF. As DNA, the CDR3 is TGTGCCACCACACGGGGCGTAGGGACCGGGGAGCTGTTTTTT. The chain joins TRBV12-3 or TRBV12-4 to TRBJ2-2; the D gene could be TRBD1 or TRBD2 (5 bases each). The CDR3 covers 14 residues. V was trimmed by 10 bases and J by 5 bases, leaving 17 bases between them.

In its sample, this clonotype was seen once. The J gene is TRBJ1-6, the V gene TRBV5-1; 8 bases are shared with TRBD1. The CDR3 has 14 amino acids. The germline CDR1 and CDR2 sequences are SGHRS and YFSETQ. The V segment lost 3 bases and the J segment 10 bases; nucleotides outside the gene matches: 6. The CDR3 is CASSSSGGESPLHF. Here the CDR3 DNA reads TGCGCCAGCAGCTCCTCAGGGGGCGAGTCACCCCTCCACTTT.

This rearrangement joins TRBV18 to TRBJ1-4; weak D call: TRBD1 (5 bases). This CDR3 has 14 residues. The germline CDR1 and CDR2 sequences are KGHSH and LQKENI. The ends were cut back, 1 base at V and 2 bases at J, with 5 bases in the middle. The DNA of the CDR3 is TGTGCCAGCTCACCACGACAGACTAATGAAAAACTGTTTTTT. Translating it yields CASSPRQTNEKLFF. The whole variable domain, remainder taken from reference TRBV18 and TRBJ1-4, is NAGVMQNPRHLVRRRGQEARLRCSPMKGHSHVYWYRQLPEEGLKFMVYLQKENIIDESGMPKERFSAEFPKEGPSILRIQQVVRGDSAAYFCASSPRQTNEKLFFGSGTQLSVL.

CDR3 nucleotides: TGTGCCAGCAGCTTAGTTGGACTAGCGGGGGGGGAGACCCAGTACTTC. Residues: CASSLVGLAGGETQYF. The genes are TRBV7-9 and TRBJ2-7; 15 bases align to TRBD2. The J call may not be correct, given that the DNA end is closer to TRBJ2-5. The CDR3 is 16 residues long. CDR1 is SEHNR, CDR2 FQNEAQ, per germline (reference sequence).

The chain couples TRBV5-1 to TRBJ2-1; TRBD1 might be the D (6 bases). The CDR3 has 17 residues. Germline CDR1 SGHRS, CDR2 YFSETQ. The V and J ends lost 2 bases and 7 bases respectively, with 22 bases between them. CDR3 bases: TGCGCCAGCAGCTTAAGGGACACCTCCACACAACCAAATGAGCAGTTCTTC. Amino acid sequence: CASSLRDTSTQPNEQFF.